This T cell receptor beta chain was identified during a study of technical replicates of blood from a handful of donors. This CDR3 has 11 residues. Per the germline V gene, CDR1 is SNHLY and CDR2 is FYNNEI. With 10 bases removed from V and 6 bases from J, the gap between germline ends came to 12 bases. Profiled with immunoSEQ multiplex PCR; TCRdb holds only in-frame clones, not every one. Here the sample spans roughly 80,000 clones, around 96% being singletons. The sequencing sample was made of T cells isolated from PBMCs. The V call is TRBV2, the J call TRBJ1-1; weak D call: TRBD1 (6 bases). The clonotype comes from a human donor in good health. CDR3: CAIRQEAEAFF. In DNA form, the CDR3 reads TGTGCCATTCGACAGGAGGCTGAAGCTTTCTTT.